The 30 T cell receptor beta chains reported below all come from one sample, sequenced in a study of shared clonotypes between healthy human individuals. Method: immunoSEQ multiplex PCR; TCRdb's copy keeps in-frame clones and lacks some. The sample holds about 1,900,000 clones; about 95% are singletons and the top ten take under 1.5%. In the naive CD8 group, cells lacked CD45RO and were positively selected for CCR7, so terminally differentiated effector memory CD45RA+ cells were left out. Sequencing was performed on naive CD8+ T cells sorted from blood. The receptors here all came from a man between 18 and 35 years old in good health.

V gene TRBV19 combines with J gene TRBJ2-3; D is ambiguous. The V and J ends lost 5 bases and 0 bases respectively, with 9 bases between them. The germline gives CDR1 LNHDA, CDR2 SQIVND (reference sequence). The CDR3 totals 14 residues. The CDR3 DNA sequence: TGTGCCAGTAGTCTGGCAGTAAGCACAGATACGCAGTATTTT. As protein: CASSLAVSTDTQYF.

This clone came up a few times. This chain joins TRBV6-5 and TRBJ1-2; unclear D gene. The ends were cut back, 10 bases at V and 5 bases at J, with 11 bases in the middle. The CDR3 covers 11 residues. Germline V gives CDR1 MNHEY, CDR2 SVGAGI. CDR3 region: CATSDAYGYTF. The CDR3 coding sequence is TGTGCCACTTCGGATGCTTATGGCTACACCTTC.

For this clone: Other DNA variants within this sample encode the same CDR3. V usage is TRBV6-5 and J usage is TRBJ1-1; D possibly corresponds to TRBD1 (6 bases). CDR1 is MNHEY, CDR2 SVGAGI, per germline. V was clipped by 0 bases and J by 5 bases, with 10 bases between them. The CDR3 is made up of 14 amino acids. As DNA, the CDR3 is TGTGCCAGCAGTTACTCGCTAGGGGGTACTGAAGCTTTCTTT. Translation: CASSYSLGGTEAFF.

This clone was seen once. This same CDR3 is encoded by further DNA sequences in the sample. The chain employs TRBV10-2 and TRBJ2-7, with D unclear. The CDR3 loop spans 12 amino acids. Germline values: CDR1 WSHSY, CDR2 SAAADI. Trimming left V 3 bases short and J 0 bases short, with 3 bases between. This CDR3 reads CASSDDSYEQYF. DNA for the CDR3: TGCGCCAGCAGTGACGACTCCTACGAGCAGTACTTC.

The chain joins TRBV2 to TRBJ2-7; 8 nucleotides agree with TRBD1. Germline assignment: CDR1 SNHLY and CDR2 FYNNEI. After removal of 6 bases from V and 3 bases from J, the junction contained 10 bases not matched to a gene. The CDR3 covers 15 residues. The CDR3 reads CASRGQGLRDYEQYF. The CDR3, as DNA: TGTGCCAGCAGAGGACAGGGCCTAAGGGACTACGAGCAGTACTTC.

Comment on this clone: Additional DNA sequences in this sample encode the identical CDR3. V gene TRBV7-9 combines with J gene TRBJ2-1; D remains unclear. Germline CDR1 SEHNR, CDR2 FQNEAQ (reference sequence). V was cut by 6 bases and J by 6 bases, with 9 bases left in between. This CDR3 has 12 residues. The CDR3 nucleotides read TGTGCCAGCAGTTTGGGGTTCAATGAGCAGTTCTTC. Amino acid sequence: CASSLGFNEQFF.

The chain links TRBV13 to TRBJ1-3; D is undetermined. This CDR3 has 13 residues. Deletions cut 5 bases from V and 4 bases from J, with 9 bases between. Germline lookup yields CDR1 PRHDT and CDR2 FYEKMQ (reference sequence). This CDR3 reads CASSSFRGNTIYF. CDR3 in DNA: TGTGCCAGCAGCAGCTTTAGAGGAAACACCATATATTTT.

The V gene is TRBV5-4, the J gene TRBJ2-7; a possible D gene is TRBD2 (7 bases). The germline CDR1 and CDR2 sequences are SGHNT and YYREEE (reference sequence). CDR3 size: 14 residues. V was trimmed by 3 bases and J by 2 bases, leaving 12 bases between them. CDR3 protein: CASSSRGGTYEQYF. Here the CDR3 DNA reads TGTGCCAGCAGCTCCAGGGGAGGGACCTACGAGCAGTACTTC.

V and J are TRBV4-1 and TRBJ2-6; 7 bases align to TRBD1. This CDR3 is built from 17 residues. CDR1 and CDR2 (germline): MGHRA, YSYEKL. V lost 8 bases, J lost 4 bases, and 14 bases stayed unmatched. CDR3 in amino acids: CASAERGQNLGANVLTF. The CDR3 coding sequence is TGCGCCAGCGCAGAAAGGGGGCAAAACCTCGGGGCCAACGTCCTGACTTTC.

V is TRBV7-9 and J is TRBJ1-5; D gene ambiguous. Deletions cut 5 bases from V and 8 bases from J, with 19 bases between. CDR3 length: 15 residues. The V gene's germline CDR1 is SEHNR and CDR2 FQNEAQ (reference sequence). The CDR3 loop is CASSPDSSVGEPQHF. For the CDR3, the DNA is TGTGCCAGCAGCCCGGACTCGTCGGTCGGGGAGCCCCAGCATTTT.

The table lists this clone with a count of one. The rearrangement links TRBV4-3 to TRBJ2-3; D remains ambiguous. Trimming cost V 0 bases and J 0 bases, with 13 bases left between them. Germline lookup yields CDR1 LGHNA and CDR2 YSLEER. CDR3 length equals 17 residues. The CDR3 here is CASSQDWPVPSTDTQYF. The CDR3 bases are TGCGCCAGCAGCCAAGACTGGCCAGTGCCTAGCACAGATACGCAGTATTTT.

The CDR3, as DNA: TGTGCCAGCGCCCTCGCGGGAGGGCCCCTCGGCGAGCAGTACTTC. Amino acids: CASALAGGPLGEQYF. The chain joins TRBV13 to TRBJ2-7; 9 nucleotides match TRBD2. This CDR3 comprises 15 residues. V shed 8 bases and J 6 bases; nucleotides not matched to a gene: 14. Germline V gene data show CDR1 as PRHDT and CDR2 as FYEKMQ (reference sequence).

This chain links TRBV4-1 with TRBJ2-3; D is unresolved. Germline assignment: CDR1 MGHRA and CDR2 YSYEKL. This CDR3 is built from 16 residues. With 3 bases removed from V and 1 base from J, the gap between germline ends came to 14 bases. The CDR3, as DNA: TGCGCCAGCAGCCAGGTGGTAGGATTGGGCACAGATACGCAGTATTTT. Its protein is CASSQVVGLGTDTQYF.

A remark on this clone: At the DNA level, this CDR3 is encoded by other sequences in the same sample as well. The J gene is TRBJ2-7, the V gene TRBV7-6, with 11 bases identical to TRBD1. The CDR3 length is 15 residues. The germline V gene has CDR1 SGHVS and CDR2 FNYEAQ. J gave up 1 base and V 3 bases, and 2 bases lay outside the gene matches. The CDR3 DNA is TGTGCCAGCAGCTTCGGGACAGGGGGATCCTACGAGCAGTACTTC. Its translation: CASSFGTGGSYEQYF.

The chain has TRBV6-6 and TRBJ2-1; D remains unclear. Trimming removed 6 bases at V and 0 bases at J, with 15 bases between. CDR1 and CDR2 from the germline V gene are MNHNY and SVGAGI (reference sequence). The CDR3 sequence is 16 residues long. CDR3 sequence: CASSLSGLSSYNEQFF. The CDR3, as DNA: TGTGCCAGCAGCTTGTCCGGGTTATCCTCCTACAATGAGCAGTTCTTC.

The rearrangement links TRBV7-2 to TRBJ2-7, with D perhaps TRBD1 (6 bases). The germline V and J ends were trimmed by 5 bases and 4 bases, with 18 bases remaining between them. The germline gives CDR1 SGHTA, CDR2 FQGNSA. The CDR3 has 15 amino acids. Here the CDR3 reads CASSPLPRGYYEQYF. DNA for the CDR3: TGTGCCAGCAGCCCCCTTCCCAGGGGATATTACGAGCAGTACTTC. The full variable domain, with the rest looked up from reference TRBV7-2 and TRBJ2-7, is GAGVSQSPSNKVTEKGKDVELRCDPISGHTALYWYRQSLGQGLEFLIYFQGNSAPDKSGLPSDRFSAERTGGSVSTLTIQRTQQEDSAVYLCASSPLPRGYYEQYFGPGTRLTVT.

The CDR3 sequence is CASSLGDNPTETQYF. In DNA, the CDR3 is TGTGCCAGCAGCTTAGGGGACAACCCCACAGAGACCCAGTACTTC. The J gene is TRBJ2-5, the V gene TRBV5-4, with D possibly being TRBD1 (6 bases). Germline V lookup: CDR1 SGHNT, CDR2 YYREEE (reference sequence). The ends were cut back, 2 bases at V and 4 bases at J, with 15 bases in the middle. This CDR3 comprises 15 residues.

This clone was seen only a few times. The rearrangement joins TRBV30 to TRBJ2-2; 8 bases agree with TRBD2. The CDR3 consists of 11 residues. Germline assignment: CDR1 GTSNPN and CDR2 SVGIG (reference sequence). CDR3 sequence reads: CGAGGAGELFF. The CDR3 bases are TGTGGGGCGGGGGGCGCCGGGGAGCTGTTTTTT.

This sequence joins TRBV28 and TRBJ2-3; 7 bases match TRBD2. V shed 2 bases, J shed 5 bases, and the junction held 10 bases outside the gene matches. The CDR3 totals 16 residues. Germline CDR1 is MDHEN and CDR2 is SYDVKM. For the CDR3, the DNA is TGTGCCAGCAGTTTAATTCTGGCGGGGGAGGGAGATACGCAGTATTTT. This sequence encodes CASSLILAGEGDTQYF.

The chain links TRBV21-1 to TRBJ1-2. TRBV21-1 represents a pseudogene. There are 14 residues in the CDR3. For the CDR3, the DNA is TGTGCCAGCAGCAAAGGACCCTTGTGGGACGGCTACACCTTC. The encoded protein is CASSKGPLWDGYTF.

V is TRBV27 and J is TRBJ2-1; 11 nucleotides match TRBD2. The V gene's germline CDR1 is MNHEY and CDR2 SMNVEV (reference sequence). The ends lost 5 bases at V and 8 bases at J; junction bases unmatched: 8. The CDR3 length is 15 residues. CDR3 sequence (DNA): TGTGCCAGCAGTCCACCCTTGGGACTAGCGGATGAGCAGTTCTTC. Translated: CASSPPLGLADEQFF.

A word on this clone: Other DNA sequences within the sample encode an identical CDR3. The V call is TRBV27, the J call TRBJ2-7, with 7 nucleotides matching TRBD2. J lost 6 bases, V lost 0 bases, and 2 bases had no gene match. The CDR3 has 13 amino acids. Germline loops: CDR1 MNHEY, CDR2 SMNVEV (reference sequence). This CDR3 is CASSLSPGGEQYF. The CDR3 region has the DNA TGTGCCAGCAGTTTATCCCCGGGAGGCGAGCAGTACTTC.

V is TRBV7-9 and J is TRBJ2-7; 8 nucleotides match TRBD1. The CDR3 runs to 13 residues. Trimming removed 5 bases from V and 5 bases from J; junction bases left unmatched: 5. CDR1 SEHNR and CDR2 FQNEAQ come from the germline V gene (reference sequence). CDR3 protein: CASSSRGRDEQYF. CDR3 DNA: TGTGCCAGCAGCAGCAGGGGGCGCGACGAGCAGTACTTC.

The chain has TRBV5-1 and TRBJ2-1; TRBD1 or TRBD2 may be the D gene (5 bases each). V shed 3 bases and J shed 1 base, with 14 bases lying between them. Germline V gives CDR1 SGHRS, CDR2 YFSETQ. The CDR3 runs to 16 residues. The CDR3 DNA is TGCGCCAGCAGCTCAATCCCGGGGCTTTCCTACAATGAGCAGTTCTTC. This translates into CASSSIPGLSYNEQFF. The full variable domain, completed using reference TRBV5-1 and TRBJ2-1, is KAGVTQTPRYLIKTRGQQVTLSCSPISGHRSVSWYQQTPGQGLQFLFEYFSETQRNKGNFPGRFSGRQFSNSRSEMNVSTLELGDSALYLCASSSIPGLSYNEQFFGPGTRLTVL.

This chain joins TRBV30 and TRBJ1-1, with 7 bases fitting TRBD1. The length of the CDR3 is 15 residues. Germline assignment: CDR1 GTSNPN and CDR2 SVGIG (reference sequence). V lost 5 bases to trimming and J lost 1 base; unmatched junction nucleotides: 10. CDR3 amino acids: CAWDGQTGQNTEAFF. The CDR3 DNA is TGTGCCTGGGACGGTCAGACAGGGCAGAACACTGAAGCTTTCTTT.

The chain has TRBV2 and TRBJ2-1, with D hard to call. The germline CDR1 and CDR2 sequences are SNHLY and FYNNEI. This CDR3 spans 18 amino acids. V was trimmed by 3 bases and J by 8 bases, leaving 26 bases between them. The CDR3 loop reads CASSDSAMGKSAADEQFF. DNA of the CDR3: TGTGCCAGCAGTGACTCAGCGATGGGGAAAAGCGCGGCGGATGAGCAGTTCTTC. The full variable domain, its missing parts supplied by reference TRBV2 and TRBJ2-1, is EPEVTQTPSHQVTQMGQEVILRCVPISNHLYFYWYRQILGQKVEFLVSFYNNEISEKSEIFDDQFSVERPDGSNFTLKIRSTKLEDSAMYFCASSDSAMGKSAADEQFFGPGTRLTVL.

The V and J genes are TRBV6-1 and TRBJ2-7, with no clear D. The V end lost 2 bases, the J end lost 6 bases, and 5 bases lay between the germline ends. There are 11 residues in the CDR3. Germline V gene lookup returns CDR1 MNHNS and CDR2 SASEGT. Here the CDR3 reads CASSEMAEQYF. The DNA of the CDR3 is TGTGCCAGCAGTGAAATGGCCGAGCAGTACTTC.

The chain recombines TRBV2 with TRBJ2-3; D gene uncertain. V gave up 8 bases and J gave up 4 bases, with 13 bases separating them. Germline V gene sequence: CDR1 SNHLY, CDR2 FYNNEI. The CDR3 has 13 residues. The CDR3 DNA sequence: TGTGCCAGCCCCCCGGAAGGCGCAGATACGCAGTATTTT. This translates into CASPPEGADTQYF.

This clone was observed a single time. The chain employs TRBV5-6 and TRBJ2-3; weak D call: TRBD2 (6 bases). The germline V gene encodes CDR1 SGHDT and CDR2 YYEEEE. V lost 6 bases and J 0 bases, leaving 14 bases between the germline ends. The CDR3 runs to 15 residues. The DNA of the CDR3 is TGTGCCAGCATTTGGCGGGGCGCTAGCACAGATACGCAGTATTTT. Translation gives CASIWRGASTDTQYF.

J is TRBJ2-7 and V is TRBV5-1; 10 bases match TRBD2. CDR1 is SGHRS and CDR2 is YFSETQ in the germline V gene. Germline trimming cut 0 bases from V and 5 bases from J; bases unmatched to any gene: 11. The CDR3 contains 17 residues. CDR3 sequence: CASSLAGLAGDFHEQYF. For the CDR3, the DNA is TGCGCCAGCAGCTTGGCCGGTCTAGCGGGAGATTTCCACGAGCAGTACTTC.